A single sample gave rise to the 23 T cell receptor beta chains below, sequenced in a study of early T cells in non-severe SARS-CoV-2 infection. MiXCR, applied by TCRdb to the 5' RACE reads, yields one record per CDR3 protein. The sample has around 30,000 distinct CDR3 sequences; approximately 5% are singletons. The sequenced sample was whole blood. These receptors all come from an adult who was a healthcare worker with PCR-confirmed SARS-CoV-2 infection or an uninfected control (not recorded which).

This clonotype was seen ten or more times. This rearrangement joins TRBV29-1 to TRBJ1-1; D uncertain. Trimming pared 4 bases from V and 1 base from J, leaving 7 bases between. The CDR3 extends over 12 amino acids. Per the germline V gene, CDR1 is SQVTM and CDR2 is ANQGSEA. The CDR3 bases are TGCAGCGTTGTGGCAGGGAACACTGAAGCTTTCTTT. This encodes CSVVAGNTEAFF.

The sample holds many counts of this clonotype. V gene TRBV11-2 combines with J gene TRBJ2-7, with D possibly being TRBD1 (6 bases). V shed 5 bases and J shed 2 bases, with 13 bases lying between them. The CDR3 extends over 14 amino acids. In germline, CDR1 is SGHAT, CDR2 FQNNGV. As DNA, the CDR3 is TGTGCCAGCAGCCCCCGGACAGAAACCTACGAGCAGTACTTC. Translating it yields CASSPRTETYEQYF.

There are many counts of this clonotype. The chain carries TRBV7-9 and TRBJ2-7; tentatively, D is TRBD1 (5 bases). The CDR3 covers 13 residues. V dropped 0 bases and J dropped 2 bases, with 5 bases sitting between them. Germline CDR1 is SEHNR and CDR2 is FQNEAQ (reference sequence). The CDR3 reads CASSLATAYEQYF. The CDR3 DNA follows: TGTGCCAGCAGCTTAGCGACAGCCTACGAGCAGTACTTC.

There are many counts of this clonotype. The chain combines TRBV7-9 with TRBJ1-1, with 8 bases matching TRBD1. Germline CDR1 reads SEHNR; CDR2 reads FQNEAQ (reference sequence). V was pared by 5 bases and J by 5 bases, with 4 bases of the junction left unmatched. This CDR3 has 13 amino acids. The CDR3 sequence: CASSPGQGTEAFF. The CDR3 bases are TGTGCCAGCAGCCCCGGACAGGGAACTGAAGCTTTCTTT.

The CDR3 is CASSQTGTGYQETQYF. The CDR3 DNA is TGTGCCAGCAGCCAAACCGGGACAGGGTACCAAGAGACCCAGTACTTC. The chain combines TRBV3-1 with TRBJ2-5; 9 bases fit TRBD1. Germline CDR1 reads LGHDT; CDR2 reads YNNKEL (reference sequence). This CDR3 contains 16 residues. V lost 2 bases to trimming and J lost 0 bases; unmatched junction nucleotides: 4.

This clonotype was observed many times. The rearrangement joins TRBV7-2 to TRBJ2-5; no reliable D call. V was clipped by 6 bases and J by 7 bases, with 9 bases between them. The germline V gene has CDR1 SGHTA and CDR2 FQGNSA. The CDR3 consists of 11 residues. In DNA, the CDR3 is TGTGCCAGCAGTGCCGCTGGGACCCAGTACTTC. Translating it yields CASSAAGTQYF.

Many counts were recorded for this clonotype. This sequence joins TRBV20-1 and TRBJ1-2; D gene unclear. CDR1 is DFQATT, CDR2 SNEGSKA, per germline (reference sequence). Deletions cut 5 bases from V and 4 bases from J, with 11 bases between. The CDR3 totals 12 residues. The CDR3, as DNA: TGCAGTGCTGGAGGACCGGTCTATGGCTACACCTTC. Protein product: CSAGGPVYGYTF.

This clonotype was seen a handful of times. The genes are TRBV7-9 and TRBJ1-1; weak D call: TRBD1 (5 bases). Trimming stripped 2 bases from V and 1 base from J, with 14 bases between. CDR1 and CDR2 (germline): SEHNR, FQNEAQ (reference sequence). CDR3 length: 16 amino acids. CDR3 sequence: CASSLYLGAPNTEAFF. The CDR3 DNA follows: TGTGCCAGCAGCTTATATCTAGGGGCTCCGAACACTGAAGCTTTCTTT.

This clonotype came up many times. V and J are TRBV6-6 and TRBJ1-5; no clear D gene. Between the trimmed V and J ends, which lost 2 bases and 0 bases, there was a span of 8 bases. CDR3 size: 15 residues. In germline, CDR1 is MNHNY, CDR2 SVGAGI (reference sequence). The CDR3 protein is CASSYMSDSNQPQHF. Here the CDR3 DNA reads TGTGCCAGCAGTTACATGTCAGATAGCAATCAGCCCCAGCATTTT.

Many counts were recorded for this clonotype. This chain connects TRBV5-5 to TRBJ2-3, with D unresolved. The germline CDR1 and CDR2 sequences are SGHKS and YYEKEE (reference sequence). V lost 0 bases and J lost 0, with 8 bases in between. The CDR3 consists of 15 residues. CDR3: CASSLGTVSTDTQYF. DNA of the CDR3: TGTGCCAGCAGCTTGGGGACGGTTAGCACAGATACGCAGTATTTT. The entire variable domain, with the rest obtained from reference TRBV5-5 and TRBJ2-3, is as follows: DAGVTQSPTHLIKTRGQQVTLRCSPISGHKSVSWYQQVLGQGPQFIFQYYEKEERGRGNFPDRFSARQFPNYSSELNVNALLLGDSALYLCASSLGTVSTDTQYFGPGTRLTVL.

This clonotype has a count of ten or more. The V call is TRBV19, the J call TRBJ2-2; D call uncertain. The CDR3 loop spans 13 amino acids. The germline CDR1 and CDR2 sequences are LNHDA and SQIVND (reference sequence). V dropped 1 base and J dropped 1 base, with 1 base sitting between them. This CDR3 reads CASSIGNTGELFF. CDR3 in DNA: TGTGCCAGTAGTATAGGGAACACCGGGGAGCTGTTTTTT.

This clonotype is large (0.1 to 1%). The chain's CDR3 is CASSPLYDSNQPQHF. In DNA form, the CDR3 reads TGTGCCAGCAGTCCCCTCTATGATAGCAATCAGCCCCAGCATTTT. The V gene is TRBV6-5, the J gene TRBJ1-5; no definite D call. CDR1 is MNHEY and CDR2 is SVGAGI in the germline V gene. CDR3 length equals 15 residues. V was pared by 5 bases and J by 0 bases, with 11 bases between.

The chain has TRBV6-5 and TRBJ2-2; D remains unclear. This CDR3 has 14 amino acids. Germline loops: CDR1 MNHEY, CDR2 SVGAGI. The V and J ends lost 5 bases and 4 bases respectively, with 11 bases between them. The CDR3 bases are TGTGCCAGCAGTCCCATGTCTCGCACCGGGGAGCTGTTTTTT. It is translated as CASSPMSRTGELFF.

The CDR3 reads CASSRRAYEQYF. DNA of the CDR3: TGTGCCAGCAGCCGAAGGGCCTACGAGCAGTACTTC. V is TRBV28 and J is TRBJ2-7; no firm D call. Deletions cut 6 bases from V and 2 bases from J, with 8 bases between. Germline CDR1 and CDR2: MDHEN and SYDVKM. This CDR3 spans 12 amino acids.

This clonotype occurred many times. The chain has TRBV18 and TRBJ2-5; no reliable D call. This CDR3 region has 15 residues. Between the trimmed V and J ends, which lost 0 bases and 2 bases, there was a span of 10 bases. CDR1 and CDR2 (germline): KGHSH, LQKENI. CDR3 sequence: CASSPPRRTQETQYF. In DNA form, the CDR3 reads TGTGCCAGCTCACCACCGCGACGAACTCAAGAGACCCAGTACTTC.

This clonotype is categorized as medium-sized. The CDR3 DNA reads TGCGCCAGCAGCGCCGGGAACTATGGCTACACCTTC. Protein product: CASSAGNYGYTF. The rearrangement joins TRBV10-2 to TRBJ1-2; the D is unclear. The CDR3 covers 12 residues. The V end lost 6 bases, the J end lost 2 bases, and 7 bases lay between the germline ends. Germline lookup yields CDR1 WSHSY and CDR2 SAAADI.

There are many counts of this clonotype. The V gene is TRBV10-1, the J gene TRBJ2-1; TRBD2 agrees at 8 bases. The CDR3 contains 14 residues. Trimming took 3 bases from V and 5 from J; bases not matched to a gene: 3. The germline CDR1 and CDR2 sequences are WNHNN and SYGVQD (reference sequence). CDR3: CASSEGGGHNEQFF. The CDR3 region has the DNA TGCGCCAGCAGTGAAGGCGGGGGGCACAATGAGCAGTTCTTC.

This clonotype is termed medium-sized (0.01 to 0.1%). This rearrangement joins TRBV7-2 to TRBJ2-1, with 12 bases fitting TRBD2. Unmatched junction bases numbered 4, after V lost 3 bases and J lost 7 bases. CDR3 length equals 15 residues. Germline V lookup: CDR1 SGHTA, CDR2 FQGNSA. CDR3 nucleotide sequence: TGTGCCAGCAGCTTTCGGACTAGCGGGGCTAATGAGCAGTTCTTC. This gives the protein CASSFRTSGANEQFF.

This clonotype was counted between two and nine times. The rearrangement links TRBV29-1 to TRBJ1-1, with TRBD1 identical over 10 bases. With 7 bases clipped from V and 4 bases from J, the junction kept 3 bases outside the gene matches. Germline CDR1 and CDR2: SQVTM and ANQGSEA. CDR3 size: 12 residues. For the CDR3, the DNA is TGCAGCGCCTGGACAGGGGGCACTGAAGCTTTCTTT. Translating gives CSAWTGGTEAFF.

This clonotype was observed a handful of times. The chain is built from TRBV20-1 and TRBJ2-5; D unresolved. V dropped 2 bases and J dropped 2 bases, with 12 bases sitting between them. CDR1 is DFQATT, CDR2 SNEGSKA, per germline (reference sequence). The CDR3 has 14 residues. The CDR3 is CSARMWYWQETQYF. Here the CDR3 DNA reads TGCAGTGCTAGAATGTGGTATTGGCAAGAGACCCAGTACTTC.

Many counts were recorded for this clonotype. The chain links TRBV30 to TRBJ1-5; D might be TRBD1 (6 bases). Germline V lookup: CDR1 GTSNPN, CDR2 SVGIG (reference sequence). The V and J ends lost 2 bases and 4 bases respectively, with 9 bases between them. The CDR3 covers 13 residues. The CDR3 region is CAWSTGKNQPQHF. The CDR3 region has the DNA TGTGCCTGGAGTACAGGGAAAAATCAGCCCCAGCATTTT.

This clonotype was recorded many times. The chain couples TRBV6-4 to TRBJ2-2; no reliable D call. The CDR3 runs to 14 residues. V dropped 2 bases and J dropped 3 bases, with 7 bases sitting between them. The germline gives CDR1 MRHNA, CDR2 SNTAGT. The DNA for the CDR3 is TGTGCCAGCAGTGACAGGCAGGACACCGGGGAGCTGTTTTTT. This codes for CASSDRQDTGELFF.

This clonotype was counted a few times. V gene TRBV5-1 combines with J gene TRBJ2-4; 7 positions agree with TRBD1. The CDR3 spans 14 residues. V shed 2 bases and J 3 bases; nucleotides not matched to a gene: 2. The germline gives CDR1 SGHRS, CDR2 YFSETQ. CDR3 bases: TGCGCCAGCAGCTTAGGGGACAGCAAAAACATTCAGTACTTC. Protein: CASSLGDSKNIQYF. The entire variable domain, with the rest obtained from reference TRBV5-1 and TRBJ2-4, is as follows: KAGVTQTPRYLIKTRGQQVTLSCSPISGHRSVSWYQQTPGQGLQFLFEYFSETQRNKGNFPGRFSGRQFSNSRSEMNVSTLELGDSALYLCASSLGDSKNIQYFGAGTRLSVL.